A single sample gave rise to the 20 T cell receptor beta chains below, sequenced in a study of blood T cell repertoires in COVID-19. Clones were sequenced by immunoSEQ multiplex PCR, and TCRdb holds only the in-frame ones, with some missing. Of 150,000 to 200,000 clones listed, more than 65% are singletons. Sequenced material: PBMCs or T cells enriched from blood (not recorded which). All receptors derive from a woman aged 50 to 60 with acute COVID-19.

The chain is built from TRBV7-2 and TRBJ1-5; D possibly corresponds to TRBD1 (5 bases). The CDR3 is made up of 18 amino acids. The germline CDR1 and CDR2 sequences are SGHTA and FQGNSA. Trimming removed 3 bases from V and 0 bases from J, with 18 bases in between. CDR3 coding DNA: TGTGCCAGCAGCTTCCTACCGCAGGGCACTTATAGCAATCAGCCCCAGCATTTT. Translated: CASSFLPQGTYSNQPQHF.

The chain links TRBV3-1 (or the pseudogene TRBV3-2) to TRBJ1-3; D gene ambiguous. This CDR3 has 13 residues. Trimming took off 5 bases at V and 7 bases at J, with 12 bases between the two ends. CDR1 is LGHDT and CDR2 is YNNKEL in the germline V gene (reference sequence). CDR3 amino acids: CASSSCTRNTIYF. The CDR3 DNA reads TGTGCCAGCAGCTCTTGTACTCGGAACACCATATATTTT.

The chain employs TRBV18 and TRBJ1-5, with 7 positions matching TRBD1. The V gene end was trimmed by 6 bases and the J gene end by 0 bases; junction bases not matched to a gene: 5. In germline, CDR1 is KGHSH, CDR2 LQKENI. The CDR3 is 15 amino acids. In nucleotides, the CDR3 is TGTGCCAGCTCTTCGGACAGGTATAGCAATCAGCCCCAGCATTTT. Residues: CASSSDRYSNQPQHF.

J is TRBJ2-6 and V is TRBV5-6; no clear D gene. Trimming shortened V by 4 bases and J by 0 bases, and 14 bases separated the two germline ends. CDR3 length: 17 residues. Germline V CDR1 and CDR2: SGHDT, YYEEEE. CDR3 protein: CASSQVAGSSGANVLTF. CDR3 in DNA: TGTGCCAGCAGCCAGGTGGCAGGAAGCTCTGGGGCCAACGTCCTGACTTTC.

V gene TRBV11-2 combines with J gene TRBJ2-7; 9 nucleotides match TRBD1. Trimming removed 5 bases from V and 2 bases from J; junction bases left unmatched: 7. CDR3 length: 15 residues. CDR1 SGHAT and CDR2 FQNNGV come from the germline V gene. The CDR3 is CASSKAGTGTYEQYV. CDR3 bases: TGTGCCAGCAGCAAAGCCGGGACAGGGACCTACGAGCAGTACGTC.

V gene TRBV6-5 combines with J gene TRBJ1-1; 8 bases agree with TRBD1. The CDR3 runs 14 residues. Germline CDR1 and CDR2: MNHEY and SVGAGI. Trimming at V came to 4 bases and at J to 2 bases, leaving 3 bases not matched to a gene. CDR3 sequence (DNA): TGTGCCAGCAGTTTAACAGGGGGAAACACTGAAGCTTTCTTT. Its protein product is CASSLTGGNTEAFF.

V and J are TRBV2 and TRBJ2-7; 9 nucleotides agree with TRBD1. This CDR3 region has 13 residues. The V gene's germline CDR1 is SNHLY and CDR2 FYNNEI. After removal of 8 bases from V and 7 bases from J, the junction contained 9 bases not matched to a gene. CDR3 sequence (DNA): TGTGCCAGCTTTAAGGACAGGGGCGGAGAGCAGTACGTC. This sequence encodes CASFKDRGGEQYV.

V usage is TRBV19 and J usage is TRBJ2-5; a weak D match, TRBD2 (6 bases). Trimming removed 4 bases from V and 2 bases from J, with 17 bases in between. CDR1 and CDR2 from the germline V gene are LNHDA and SQIVND (reference sequence). There are 16 residues in the CDR3. CDR3 region: CASSSWAEGRQETQYF. The CDR3 nucleotides are TGTGCCAGTAGTAGTTGGGCGGAGGGAAGGCAAGAGACCCAGTACTTC.

This clone was detected once. The chain employs TRBV30 and TRBJ1-4; D perhaps matches TRBD1 (5 bases). Trimming stripped 3 bases from V and 10 bases from J, with 12 bases between. Germline loops: CDR1 GTSNPN, CDR2 SVGIG (reference sequence). The CDR3 is 12 amino acids. CDR3 loop: CAWSASGLKLFF. CDR3 DNA sequence: TGTGCCTGGAGCGCCTCAGGGTTAAAACTGTTTTTT.

V usage is TRBV2 and J usage is TRBJ2-2, with 8 nucleotides matching TRBD2. The V and J ends lost 2 bases and 4 bases, in that order; junction bases with no gene match: 3. CDR3 size: 15 residues. The V gene's germline CDR1 is SNHLY and CDR2 FYNNEI. CDR3 amino acids: CASSETRGGTGELFF. Written as DNA, the CDR3 is TGTGCCAGCAGTGAAACTCGGGGGGGCACCGGGGAGCTGTTTTTT.

The V call is TRBV28, the J call TRBJ1-2; TRBD1 might be the D (6 bases). Germline loops: CDR1 MDHEN, CDR2 SYDVKM. The CDR3 length is 14 residues. V lost 3 bases, J lost 4 bases, and 12 bases lay in between. Written as DNA, the CDR3 is TGTGCCAGCAGTTTGGCAGGGGCGGTCTATGGCTACACCTTC. Translated, it gives CASSLAGAVYGYTF.

The chain employs TRBV27 and TRBJ1-6; TRBD1 agrees at 10 bases. V lost 6 bases and J lost 1; bases outside the gene matches: 3. Germline CDR1 MNHEY, CDR2 SMNVEV (reference sequence). The CDR3 runs 16 residues. CDR3 sequence: CASRGGQGSYNSPLHF. Written as DNA, the CDR3 is TGTGCCAGCAGGGGGGGACAGGGGTCCTATAATTCACCCCTCCACTTT.

J is TRBJ2-1 and V is TRBV11-2; D possibly corresponds to TRBD1 (6 bases). Germline CDR1 and CDR2: SGHAT and FQNNGV. V was cut by 5 bases and J by 0 bases, with 14 bases left in between. CDR3 length: 16 residues. This CDR3 reads CASSPRQASSYNEQFF. The CDR3 nucleotides are TGTGCCAGCAGCCCACGACAGGCAAGCTCCTACAATGAGCAGTTCTTC.

This clone appeared a few times. The chain joins TRBV4-1 to TRBJ2-2; 10 bases are a match to TRBD2. CDR1 MGHRA and CDR2 YSYEKL come from the germline V gene. The CDR3 extends over 16 amino acids. The J segment lost 8 bases and the V segment lost 6 bases, leaving 12 bases of the junction unmatched. CDR3 loop: CASRPGGTSVFGELFF. The CDR3 DNA sequence: TGCGCCAGCAGACCCGGGGGGACTAGCGTGTTTGGGGAGCTGTTTTTT.

This chain uses TRBV1 with TRBJ2-2; the table assigns TRBD2, which was not confirmed against the DNA. TRBV1 is marked as a pseudogene. CDR3 length equals 20 residues. The CDR3 region has the DNA TGCACCAGCAGCCAAGAGGTGGTAGTGGCTGCGGGGGGGGGAACCGGGGAGCTGTTTTTT. Protein sequence: CTSSQEVVVAAGGGTGELFF.

The gene calls are TRBV28 and TRBJ2-6; weak D call: TRBD1 (6 bases). Germline-derived CDR1 and CDR2 are MDHEN and SYDVKM. The V end was cut by 1 base, the J end by 2 bases, with 12 bases between. CDR3 length: 17 residues. The CDR3 spells CASSLSASGAGANVLTF. Written as DNA, the CDR3 is TGTGCCAGCAGTTTATCGGCTTCAGGGGCTGGGGCCAACGTCCTGACTTTC.

This chain joins TRBV3-1 (or the pseudogene TRBV3-2) and TRBJ1-1; 7 nucleotides align to TRBD1. This CDR3 comprises 15 residues. J was trimmed by 6 bases and V by 4 bases; bases with no gene match: 11. Germline V gene lookup returns CDR1 LGHDT and CDR2 YNNKEL (reference sequence). The CDR3 bases are TGTGCCAGCAGCCCCCCTGCAGGGGGGCCCGCTGAAGCTTTCTTT. Its translation: CASSPPAGGPAEAFF.

The chain uses TRBV2 and TRBJ2-1; 10 bases align to TRBD2. CDR1 and CDR2 (germline): SNHLY, FYNNEI. The CDR3 runs 15 residues. Trimming at V came to 6 bases and at J to 6 bases, leaving 8 bases not matched to a gene. The chain's CDR3 is CASSGGLANGNEQFF. The CDR3 region has the DNA TGTGCCAGCAGCGGGGGACTAGCGAATGGCAATGAGCAGTTCTTC. Filled out from reference TRBV2 and TRBJ2-1, the complete variable domain reads EPEVTQTPSHQVTQMGQEVILRCVPISNHLYFYWYRQILGQKVEFLVSFYNNEISEKSEIFDDQFSVERPDGSNFTLKIRSTKLEDSAMYFCASSGGLANGNEQFFGPGTRLTVL.

The genes are TRBV29-1 and TRBJ1-5; TRBD1 might be the D (5 bases). The CDR3 extends over 15 amino acids. The germline V and J ends were trimmed by 6 bases and 2 bases, with 17 bases remaining between them. The germline CDR1 and CDR2 sequences are SQVTM and ANQGSEA. DNA of the CDR3: TGCAGCGTAAGGACATCGGTCGGAGGCAATCAGCCCCAGCATTTT. Protein: CSVRTSVGGNQPQHF.

The V gene is TRBV6-6, the J gene TRBJ1-5, with D hard to call. CDR1 is MNHNY and CDR2 is SVGAGI in the germline V gene (reference sequence). This CDR3 is 16 amino acids long. The V end lost 0 bases, the J end lost 0 bases, and 9 bases lay between the germline ends. The CDR3 protein is CASSYSGSSSNQPQHF. CDR3 nucleotide sequence: TGTGCCAGCAGTTACTCGGGGAGTAGTAGCAATCAGCCCCAGCATTTT.